This T cell receptor beta chain was observed in a study of CD8+CD57+ T cells in acquired aplastic anemia. Sequencing involved patients with CD8+CD57+ cell expansion previously shown by flow cytometry. Patients were untreated when blood was sampled. TCR beta VDJ and CDR3 were profiled, and genomic DNA was the template. From the reads, TCRdb called clonotypes with MiXCR, one entry per CDR3 protein. In the table there are some 120,000 distinct CDR3 sequences, 30% to 45% of which are singletons. V was pared by 5 bases and J by 3 bases, with 5 bases of the junction left unmatched. Germline assignment: CDR1 LNHDA and CDR2 SQIVND (reference sequence). The CDR3 covers 15 residues.

The specimen was sorted CD4+, CD8+, or CD8+CD57+ T cells (not recorded which) from PBMCs. The rearrangement links TRBV19 to TRBJ1-1, with 11 bases lining up with TRBD1. The sequence came from a human donor with aplastic anemia. CDR3 sequence reads: CASSLSGQGDTEAFF. CDR3 DNA sequence: TGTGCCAGTAGTCTATCGGGACAGGGGGACACTGAAGCTTTCTTT.